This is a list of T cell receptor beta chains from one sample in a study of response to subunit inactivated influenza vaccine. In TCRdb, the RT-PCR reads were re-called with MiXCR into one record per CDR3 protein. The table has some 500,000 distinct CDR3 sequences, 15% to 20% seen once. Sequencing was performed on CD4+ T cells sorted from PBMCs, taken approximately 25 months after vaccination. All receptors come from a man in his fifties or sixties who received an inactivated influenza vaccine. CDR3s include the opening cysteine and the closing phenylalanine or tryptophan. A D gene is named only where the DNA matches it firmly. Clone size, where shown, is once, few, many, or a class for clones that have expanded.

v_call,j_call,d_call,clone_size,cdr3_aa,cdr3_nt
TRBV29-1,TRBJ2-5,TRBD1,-,CSVELVAGTGGRETQYF,TGCAGCGTTGAATTAGTTGCCGGGACAGGGGGCCGGGAGACCCAGTACTTC
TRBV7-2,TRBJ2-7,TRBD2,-,CASSRTYPGREGYEQYF,TGTGCCAGCAGCCGAACTTATCCCGGGCGGGAGGGCTACGAGCAGTACTTC
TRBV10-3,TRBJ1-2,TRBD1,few,CAISEDRVRGYTF,TGTGCCATCAGTGAGGACAGGGTCCGAGGCTACACCTTC
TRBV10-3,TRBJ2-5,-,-,CAISDGSGRETQYF,TGTGCCATCAGTGATGGGTCCGGGCGAGAGACCCAGTACTTC
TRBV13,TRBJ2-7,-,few,CASKLQGYEQYF,TGTGCCAGCAAACTACAGGGTTACGAGCAGTACTTC
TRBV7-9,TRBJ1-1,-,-,CASSTAGGYNTEAFF,TGTGCCAGCAGTACAGCGGGGGGGTACAACACTGAAGCTTTCTTT
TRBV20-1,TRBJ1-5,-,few,CSVDSNQPQHF,TGCAGTGTGGATAGCAATCAGCCCCAGCATTTT
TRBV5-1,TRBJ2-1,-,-,CASSLIGILTSGEQFF,TGCGCCAGCAGCTTGATTGGGATACTTACAAGTGGTGAGCAGTTCTTC
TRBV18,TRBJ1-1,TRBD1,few,CASSPAGTGVNTEAFF,TGTGCCAGCTCACCAGCAGGTACAGGGGTGAACACTGAAGCTTTCTTT
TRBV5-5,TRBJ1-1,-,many,CASSSVSRNTEAFF,TGTGCCAGCAGCTCCGTTTCTAGGAACACTGAAGCTTTCTTT
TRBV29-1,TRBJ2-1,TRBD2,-,CSVETTSGGAEQFF,TGCAGCGTTGAGACGACTAGCGGGGGGGCGGAGCAGTTCTTC
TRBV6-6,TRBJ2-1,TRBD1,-,CASNRGSYNEQFF,TGTGCCAGCAACAGGGGGAGCTACAATGAGCAGTTCTTC
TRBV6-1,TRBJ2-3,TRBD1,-,CASSPQGARTDTQYF,TGTGCCAGCAGTCCACAGGGGGCGCGGACAGATACGCAGTATTTT
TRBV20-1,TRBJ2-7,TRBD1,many,CSARDRGYEQYF,TGCAGTGCTCGGGACAGGGGTTACGAGCAGTACTTC
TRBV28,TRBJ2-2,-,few,CASNTNTGELFF,TGTGCCAGCAACACGAACACCGGGGAGCTGTTTTTT
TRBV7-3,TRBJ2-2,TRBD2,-,CASSSTSGRVGELFF,TGTGCCAGCAGCTCAACTAGCGGGAGGGTCGGGGAGCTGTTTTTT
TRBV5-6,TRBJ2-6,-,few,CASSLGPMGSGANVLTF,TGTGCCAGCAGCCTGGGACCGATGGGCTCTGGGGCCAACGTCCTGACTTTC
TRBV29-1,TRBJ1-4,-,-,CSVARGPGIGEKLFF,TGCAGCGTTGCGCGGGGACCAGGGATTGGTGAAAAACTGTTTTTT
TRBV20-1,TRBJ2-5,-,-,CSARGGRAQYF,TGCAGTGCCAGGGGGGGACGGGCCCAGTACTTC
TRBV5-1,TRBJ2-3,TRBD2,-,CASSRDSGSPISTDTQYF,TGCGCCAGCAGCCGTGATAGCGGGAGCCCCATAAGCACAGATACGCAGTATTTT
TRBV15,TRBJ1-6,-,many,CATSRESRSPLHF,TGTGCCACCAGCAGAGAGTCTCGGTCACCCCTCCACTTT
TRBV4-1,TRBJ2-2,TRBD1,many,CASAKGDRGTGELFF,TGCGCCAGCGCTAAGGGGGACAGGGGCACCGGGGAGCTGTTTTTT
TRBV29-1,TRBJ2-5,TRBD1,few,CSGNRGQETQYF,TGCAGCGGGAACAGGGGGCAAGAGACCCAGTACTTC
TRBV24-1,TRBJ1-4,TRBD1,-,CATSASRGTDNEKLFF,TGTGCCACCAGTGCTTCGAGGGGGACAGATAATGAAAAACTGTTTTTT
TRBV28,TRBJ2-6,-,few,CASSETGVPSGANVLTF,TGTGCCAGCAGTGAAACCGGGGTCCCCTCTGGGGCCAACGTCCTGACTTTC
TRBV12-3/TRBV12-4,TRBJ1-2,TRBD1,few,CASRGTGGLNYGYTF,TGTGCCAGCAGAGGGACAGGGGGCTTGAACTATGGCTACACCTTC
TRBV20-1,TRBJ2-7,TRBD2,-,CSARIGGSVYEQYF,TGCAGTGCTAGAATTGGCGGGAGTGTTTACGAGCAGTACTTC
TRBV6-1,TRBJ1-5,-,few,CASSENIQPQHF,TGTGCCAGCAGTGAAAATATTCAGCCCCAGCATTTT
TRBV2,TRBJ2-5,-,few,CASSYGNWITQYF,TGTGCCAGCAGTTACGGGAATTGGATTACCCAGTACTTC
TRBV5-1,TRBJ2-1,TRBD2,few,CASSSVGGRNNEQFF,TGCGCCAGCAGTTCGGTGGGAGGGAGAAACAATGAGCAGTTCTTC
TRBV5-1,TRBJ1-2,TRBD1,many,CASSPGQGSYGYTF,TGCGCCAGCAGCCCGGGACAGGGTAGCTATGGCTACACCTTC
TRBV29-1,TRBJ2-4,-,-,CSVRAGLAKNIQYF,TGCAGCGTCCGAGCGGGTTTAGCCAAAAACATTCAGTACTTC